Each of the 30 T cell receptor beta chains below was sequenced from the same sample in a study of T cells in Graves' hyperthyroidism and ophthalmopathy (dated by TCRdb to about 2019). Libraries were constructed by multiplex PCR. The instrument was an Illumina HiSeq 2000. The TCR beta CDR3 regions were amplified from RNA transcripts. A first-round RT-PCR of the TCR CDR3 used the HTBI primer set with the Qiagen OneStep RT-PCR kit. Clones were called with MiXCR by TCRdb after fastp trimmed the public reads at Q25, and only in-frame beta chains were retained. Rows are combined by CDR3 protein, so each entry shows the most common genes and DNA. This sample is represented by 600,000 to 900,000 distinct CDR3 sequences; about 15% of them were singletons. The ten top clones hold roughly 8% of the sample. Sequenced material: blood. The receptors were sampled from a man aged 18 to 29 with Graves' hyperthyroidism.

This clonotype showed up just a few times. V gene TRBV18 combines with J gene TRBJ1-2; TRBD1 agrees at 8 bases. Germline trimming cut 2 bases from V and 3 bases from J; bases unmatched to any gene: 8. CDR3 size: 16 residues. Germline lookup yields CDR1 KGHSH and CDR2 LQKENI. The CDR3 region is CASSPGQGWRYYGYTF. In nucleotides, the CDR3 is TGTGCCAGCTCACCAGGACAGGGTTGGCGGTACTATGGCTACACCTTC.

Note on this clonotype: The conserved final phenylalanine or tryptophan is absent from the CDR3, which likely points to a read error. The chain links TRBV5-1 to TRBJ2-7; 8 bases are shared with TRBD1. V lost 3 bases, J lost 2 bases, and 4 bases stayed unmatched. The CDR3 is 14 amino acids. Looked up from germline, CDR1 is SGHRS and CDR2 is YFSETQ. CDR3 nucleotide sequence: TGCGCCAGCAGCTGGTGGACAGGGACCTACGAGCAGTACCTC. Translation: CASSWWTGTYEQYL.

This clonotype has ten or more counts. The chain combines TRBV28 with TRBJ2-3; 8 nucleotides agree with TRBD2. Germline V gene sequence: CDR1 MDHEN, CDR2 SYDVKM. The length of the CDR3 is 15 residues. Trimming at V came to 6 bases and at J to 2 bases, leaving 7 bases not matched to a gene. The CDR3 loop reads CASRLAGGPTDTQYF. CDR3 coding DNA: TGTGCCAGCAGGCTAGCGGGTGGCCCCACAGATACGCAGTATTTT.

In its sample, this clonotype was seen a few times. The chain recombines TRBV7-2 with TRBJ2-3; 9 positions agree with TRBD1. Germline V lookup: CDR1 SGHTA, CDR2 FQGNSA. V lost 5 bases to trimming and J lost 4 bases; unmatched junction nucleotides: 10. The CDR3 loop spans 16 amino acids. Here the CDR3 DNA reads TGTGCCAGCAGCCGGACGCCGGGACAGGGACCAGATACGCAGTATTTT. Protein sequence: CASSRTPGQGPDTQYF.

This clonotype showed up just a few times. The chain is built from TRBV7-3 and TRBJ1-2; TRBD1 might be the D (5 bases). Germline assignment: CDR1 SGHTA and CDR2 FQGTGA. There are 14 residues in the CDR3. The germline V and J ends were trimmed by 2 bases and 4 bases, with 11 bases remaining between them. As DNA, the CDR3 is TGTGCCAGCAGCTTAGTCGGAGGGGCCTATGGCTACACCTTC. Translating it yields CASSLVGGAYGYTF.

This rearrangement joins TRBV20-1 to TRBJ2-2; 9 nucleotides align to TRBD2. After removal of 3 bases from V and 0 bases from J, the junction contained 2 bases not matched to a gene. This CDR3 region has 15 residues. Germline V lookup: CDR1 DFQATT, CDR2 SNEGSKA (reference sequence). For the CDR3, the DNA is TGCAGTGCTAGGACTAGCGGAGCGAACACCGGGGAGCTGTTTTTT. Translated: CSARTSGANTGELFF.

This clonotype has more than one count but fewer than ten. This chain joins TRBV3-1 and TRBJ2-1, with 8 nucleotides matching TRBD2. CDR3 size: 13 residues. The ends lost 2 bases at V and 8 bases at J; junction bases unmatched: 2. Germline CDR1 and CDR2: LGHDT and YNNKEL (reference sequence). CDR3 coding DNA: TGTGCCAGCAGCCAATCTAGCGGGTATGAGCAGTTCTTC. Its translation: CASSQSSGYEQFF.

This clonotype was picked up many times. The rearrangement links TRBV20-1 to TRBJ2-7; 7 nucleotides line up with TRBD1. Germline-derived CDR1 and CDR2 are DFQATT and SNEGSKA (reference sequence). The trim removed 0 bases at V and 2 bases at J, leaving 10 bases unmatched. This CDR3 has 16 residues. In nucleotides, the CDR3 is TGCAGTGCTAGAGATTTGAGAGGGGGCACCCCCTACGAGCAGTACTTC. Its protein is CSARDLRGGTPYEQYF.

The CDR3 DNA is TGTGCCAGTAGTATTCAGGGACAGAACACCGGGGAGCTGTTTTTT. It translates to CASSIQGQNTGELFF. V usage is TRBV19 and J usage is TRBJ2-2; TRBD1 might be the D (6 bases). V lost 3 bases, J lost 1 base, and 9 bases lay in between. Germline V lookup: CDR1 LNHDA, CDR2 SQIVND (reference sequence). CDR3 length equals 15 residues.

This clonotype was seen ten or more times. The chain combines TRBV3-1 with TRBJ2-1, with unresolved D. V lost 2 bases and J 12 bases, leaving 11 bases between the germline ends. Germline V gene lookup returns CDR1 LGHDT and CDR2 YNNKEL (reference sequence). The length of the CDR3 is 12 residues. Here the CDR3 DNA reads TGTGCCAGCAGCCAAAGCACAGCCGGGCAGTTCTTC. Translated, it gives CASSQSTAGQFF.

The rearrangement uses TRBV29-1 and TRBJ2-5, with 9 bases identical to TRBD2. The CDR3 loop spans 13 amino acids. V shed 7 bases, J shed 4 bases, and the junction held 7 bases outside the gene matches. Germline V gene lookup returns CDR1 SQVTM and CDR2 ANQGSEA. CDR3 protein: CSESGRSSETQYF. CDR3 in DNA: TGCAGCGAGAGCGGGAGGTCCTCAGAGACCCAGTACTTC.

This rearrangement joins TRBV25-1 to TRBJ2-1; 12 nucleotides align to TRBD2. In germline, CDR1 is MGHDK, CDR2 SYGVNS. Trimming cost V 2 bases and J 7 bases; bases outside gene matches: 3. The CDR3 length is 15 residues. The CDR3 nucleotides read TGTGCCAGCAGTGAACCGGGACTAGCGGGTAATGAGCAGTTCTTC. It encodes CASSEPGLAGNEQFF.

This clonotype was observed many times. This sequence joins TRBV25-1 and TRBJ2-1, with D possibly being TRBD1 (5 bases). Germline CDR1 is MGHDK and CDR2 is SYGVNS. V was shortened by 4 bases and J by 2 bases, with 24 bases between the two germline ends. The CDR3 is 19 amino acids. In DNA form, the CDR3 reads TGTGCCAGCAGTGGCCAGGGTCGAATTGGTGCCGTAACCTACAATGAGCAGTTCTTC. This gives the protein CASSGQGRIGAVTYNEQFF.

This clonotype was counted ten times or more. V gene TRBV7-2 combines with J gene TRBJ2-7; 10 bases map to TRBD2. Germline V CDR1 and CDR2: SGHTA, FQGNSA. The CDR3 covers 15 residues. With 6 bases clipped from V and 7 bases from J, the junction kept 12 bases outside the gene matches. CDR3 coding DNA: TGTGCCAGCAGACCCCCGGGACTAGCGTATGGGGAGCAGTACTTC. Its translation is CASRPPGLAYGEQYF.

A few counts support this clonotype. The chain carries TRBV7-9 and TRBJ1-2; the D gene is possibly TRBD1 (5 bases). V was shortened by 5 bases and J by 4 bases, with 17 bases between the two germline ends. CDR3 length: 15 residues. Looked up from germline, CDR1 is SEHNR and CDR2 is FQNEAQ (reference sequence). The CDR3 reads CASSMPGTATYGYTF. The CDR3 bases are TGTGCCAGCAGCATGCCCGGGACGGCCACCTATGGCTACACCTTC.

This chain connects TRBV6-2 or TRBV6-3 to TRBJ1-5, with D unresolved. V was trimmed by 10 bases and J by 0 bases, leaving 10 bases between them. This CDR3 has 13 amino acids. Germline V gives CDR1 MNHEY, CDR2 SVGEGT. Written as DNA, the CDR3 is TGTGCCACGGACCGAAATAGCAATCAGCCCCAGCATTTT. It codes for CATDRNSNQPQHF.

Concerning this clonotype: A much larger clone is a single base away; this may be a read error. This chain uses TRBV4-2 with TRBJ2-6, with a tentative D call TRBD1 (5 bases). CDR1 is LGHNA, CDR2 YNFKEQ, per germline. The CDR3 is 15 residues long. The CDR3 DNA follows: TGTGCCAGCAGCCAGAACTACGCTGGGGCCAACGCCCTGACTTTC. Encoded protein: CASSQNYAGANALTF.

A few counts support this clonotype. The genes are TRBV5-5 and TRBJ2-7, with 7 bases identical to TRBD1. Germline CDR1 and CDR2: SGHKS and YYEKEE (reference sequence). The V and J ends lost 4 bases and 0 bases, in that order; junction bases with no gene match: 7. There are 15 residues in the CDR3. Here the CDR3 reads CASSPTGTASYEQYF. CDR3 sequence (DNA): TGTGCCAGCAGCCCCACCGGGACAGCCTCCTACGAGCAGTACTTC.

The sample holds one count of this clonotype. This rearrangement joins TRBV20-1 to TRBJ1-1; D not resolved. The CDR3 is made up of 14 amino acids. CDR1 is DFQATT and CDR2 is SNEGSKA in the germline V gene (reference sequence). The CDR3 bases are TGCAGCGTACTTGTCCAGACACCGAACACTGAAGCTTTCTTT. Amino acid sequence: CSVLVQTPNTEAFF.

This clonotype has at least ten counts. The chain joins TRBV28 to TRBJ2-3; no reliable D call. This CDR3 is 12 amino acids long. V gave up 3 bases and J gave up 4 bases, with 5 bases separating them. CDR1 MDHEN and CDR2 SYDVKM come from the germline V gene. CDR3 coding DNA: TGTGCCAGCAGTTTGAAGGCAGATACGCAGTATTTT. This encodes CASSLKADTQYF.

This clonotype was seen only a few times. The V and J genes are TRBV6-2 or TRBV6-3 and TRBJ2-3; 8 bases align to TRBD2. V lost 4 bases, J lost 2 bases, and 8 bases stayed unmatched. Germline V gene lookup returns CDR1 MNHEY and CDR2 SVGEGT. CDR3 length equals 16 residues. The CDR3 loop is CASSLAAGVLTDTQYF. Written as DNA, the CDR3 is TGTGCCAGCAGTTTAGCAGCGGGGGTACTCACAGATACGCAGTATTTT.

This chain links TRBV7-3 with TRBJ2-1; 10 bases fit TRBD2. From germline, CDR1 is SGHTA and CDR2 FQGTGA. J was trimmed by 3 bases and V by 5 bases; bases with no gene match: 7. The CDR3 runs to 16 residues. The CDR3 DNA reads TGTGCCAGCAGCCCGGGTAGCGGGAGGCTCTACAATGAGCAGTTCTTC. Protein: CASSPGSGRLYNEQFF. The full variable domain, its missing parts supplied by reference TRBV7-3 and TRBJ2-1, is GAGVSQTPSNKVTEKGKYVELRCDPISGHTALYWYRQSLGQGPEFLIYFQGTGAADDSGLPNDRFFAVRPEGSVSTLKIQRTERGDSAVYLCASSPGSGRLYNEQFFGPGTRLTVL.

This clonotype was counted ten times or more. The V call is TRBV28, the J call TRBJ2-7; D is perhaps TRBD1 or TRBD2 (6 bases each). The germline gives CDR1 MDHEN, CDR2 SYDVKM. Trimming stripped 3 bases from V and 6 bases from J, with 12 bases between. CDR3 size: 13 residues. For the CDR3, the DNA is TGTGCCAGCAGTTTCGGGGGCGGCTCCGAGCAGTACTTC. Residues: CASSFGGGSEQYF.

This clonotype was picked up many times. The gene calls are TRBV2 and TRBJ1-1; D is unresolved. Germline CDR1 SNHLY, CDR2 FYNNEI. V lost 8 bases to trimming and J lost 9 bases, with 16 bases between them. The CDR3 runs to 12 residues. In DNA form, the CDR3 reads TGTGCCAGCGGCAAGACCGGTCCGAAAGCTTTCTTT. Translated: CASGKTGPKAFF.

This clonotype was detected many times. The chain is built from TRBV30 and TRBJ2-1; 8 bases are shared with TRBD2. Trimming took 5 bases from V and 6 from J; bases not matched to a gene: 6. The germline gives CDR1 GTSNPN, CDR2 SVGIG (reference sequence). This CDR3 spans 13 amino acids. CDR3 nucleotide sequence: TGTGCCTGGGGTAGCGGGACGACCAATGAGCAGTTCTTC. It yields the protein CAWGSGTTNEQFF.

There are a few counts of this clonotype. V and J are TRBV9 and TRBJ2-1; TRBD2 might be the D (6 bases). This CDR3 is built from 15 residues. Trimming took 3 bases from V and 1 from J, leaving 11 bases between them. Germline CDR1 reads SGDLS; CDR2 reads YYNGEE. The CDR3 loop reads CASSAAGSSYNEQFF. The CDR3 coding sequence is TGTGCCAGCAGCGCAGCGGGTTCATCCTACAATGAGCAGTTCTTC.

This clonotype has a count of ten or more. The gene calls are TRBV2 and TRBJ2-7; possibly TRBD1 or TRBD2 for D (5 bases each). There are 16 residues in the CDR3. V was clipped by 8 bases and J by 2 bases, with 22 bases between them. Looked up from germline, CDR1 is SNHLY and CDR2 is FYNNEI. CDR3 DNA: TGTGCCAGCGGGAGAGGCGGACGGGACCTCCCCTACGAGCAGTACTTC. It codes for CASGRGGRDLPYEQYF.

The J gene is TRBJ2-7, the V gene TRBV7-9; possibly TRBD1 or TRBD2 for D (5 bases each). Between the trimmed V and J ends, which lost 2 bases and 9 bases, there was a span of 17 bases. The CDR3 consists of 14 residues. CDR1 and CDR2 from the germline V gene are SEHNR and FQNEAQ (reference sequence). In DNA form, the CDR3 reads TGTGCCAGCAGCTTATACGGCTTGGGGGTCGGGCAGTACTTC. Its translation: CASSLYGLGVGQYF. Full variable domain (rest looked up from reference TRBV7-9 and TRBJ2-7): DTGVSQNPRHKITKRGQNVTFRCDPISEHNRLYWYRQTLGQGPEFLTYFQNEAQLEKSRLLSDRFSAERPKGSFSTLEIQRTEQGDSAMYLCASSLYGLGVGQYFGPGTRLTVT.

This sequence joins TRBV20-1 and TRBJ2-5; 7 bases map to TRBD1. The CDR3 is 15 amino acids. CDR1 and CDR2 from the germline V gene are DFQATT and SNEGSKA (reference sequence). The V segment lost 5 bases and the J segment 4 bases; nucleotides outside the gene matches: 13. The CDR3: CSALGPDRTVETQYF. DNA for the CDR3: TGCAGTGCTTTAGGACCGGACAGGACGGTAGAGACCCAGTACTTC.

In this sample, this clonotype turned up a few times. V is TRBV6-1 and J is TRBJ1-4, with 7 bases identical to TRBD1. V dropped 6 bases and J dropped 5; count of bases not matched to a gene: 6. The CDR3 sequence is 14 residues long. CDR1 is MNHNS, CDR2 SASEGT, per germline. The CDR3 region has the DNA TGTGCCAGCAGACGTCGACAGGGCAATGAAAAACTGTTTTTT. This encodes CASRRRQGNEKLFF.